The 2 T cell receptor beta chains below were found in one sample sequenced in a study of blood T cell repertoires in COVID-19. Only in-frame clones appear in the TCRdb table, and some are missing; sequencing was by immunoSEQ multiplex PCR. The sample has 150,000 to 200,000 clones, about 91% seen once. The sample was PBMCs or T cells enriched from blood (not recorded which). These receptors were taken from a woman aged 18-29 years who had recovered from COVID-19.

The rearrangement uses TRBV18 and TRBJ1-1, with 8 positions matching TRBD1. Per germline, CDR1 KGHSH and CDR2 LQKENI. With V trimmed by 6 bases and J by 1 base, 7 bases remained unmatched. CDR3 size: 15 residues. As DNA, the CDR3 is TGTGCCAGCTCGCCAAATACAGGGGGGAACACTGAAGCTTTCTTT. This sequence encodes CASSPNTGGNTEAFF.

This clone appeared once. The same CDR3 also results from other DNA sequences found in this sample. V is TRBV12-3 or TRBV12-4 and J is TRBJ2-1; the D gene is possibly TRBD2 (5 bases). V gave up 2 bases and J gave up 4 bases, with 6 bases separating them. The length of the CDR3 is 13 residues. The CDR3 region has the DNA TGTGCCAGCAGTTTAAGAGGGTACAATGAGCAGTTCTTC. It specifies CASSLRGYNEQFF.